The entry below describes one TCR beta chain. Its antigen is not identified. The data were produced by immunoSEQ multiplex PCR, yet TCRdb's version contains in-frame clones alone and is incomplete. The sample consists of 110,000 to 150,000 clones, approximately 90% of them appearing once. These data originate in a study of T cell responses to AZD1222 COVID-19 vaccine. Study outcomes and limitations: Dominant CD4 TCR responses targeted spike regions 160-218 and 743-854.

From germline, CDR1 is SGHRS and CDR2 YFSETQ. The CDR3 sequence is 15 residues long. Germline trimming cut 4 bases from V and 2 bases from J; bases unmatched to any gene: 8. The J gene is TRBJ2-5, the V gene TRBV5-1; TRBD1 agrees at 7 bases. This sample comprised peripheral blood, obtained 28 days after the second AZD1222 dose. This clonotype was sampled from an adult who received the AZD1222 COVID-19 vaccine. The CDR3 nucleotides are TGCGCCAGCAGCACCAGACAGGGCCTTCAAGAGACCCAGTACTTC. Encoded protein: CASSTRQGLQETQYF. The whole variable domain, remainder taken from reference TRBV5-1 and TRBJ2-5, is KAGVTQTPRYLIKTRGQQVTLSCSPISGHRSVSWYQQTPGQGLQFLFEYFSETQRNKGNFPGRFSGRQFSNSRSEMNVSTLELGDSALYLCASSTRQGLQETQYFGPGTRLLVL.